This passage covers 18 T cell receptor beta chains from one sample sequenced in a study of tissue T cells after allogeneic stem cell transplantation. Specified time point: mouse harvest day 14 after allogeneic transplant. The graft held 10^6 splenic CD5+ T cells and 10^7 T-cell-depleted bone marrow cells. Using immunoSEQ multiplex PCR, the repertoire was profiled, and TCRdb retains in-frame clones only, with some absent. The repertoire holds more than 6,500 clones, with under 35% as singletons. The sequencing sample was made of skin. The receptors were sampled from a female BALB/c mouse given C57BL/6 T cells with graft-versus-host disease after an allogeneic hematopoietic cell transplant.

This clone was recorded once. Mouse names are used for the genes. The DNA ends 1 residue before the CDR3 does, and the rest of the CDR3 is filled in from the germline J gene. V gene TRBV3 combines with J gene TRBJ2-5, with TRBD2 matching 9 bases. Germline V lookup: CDR1 SNHLY, CDR2 FYNGKV (reference sequence). The V and J ends lost 2 bases and 2 bases, in that order; junction bases with no gene match: 2. The CDR3 has 15 amino acids. CDR3 sequence: CASSLMGGPQDTQYF. The part of the CDR3 DNA that was read is TGTGCCAGCAGCTTAATGGGGGGGCCCCAAGACACCCAGTAC.

With respect to this clone: Germline and genes here are mouse. The read halts 1 residue ahead of the CDR3 end, with the missing end drawn from the germline J gene. The chain joins TRBV1 to TRBJ2-3; D is undetermined. CDR1 and CDR2 from the germline V gene are NSQYPW and LRSPGD (reference sequence). The V and J ends lost 1 base and 3 bases respectively, with 5 bases between them. The CDR3 is 13 residues long. CDR3 residues: CTCSAVQAETLYF. The DNA read from the CDR3 is TGCACCTGCAGTGCAGTTCAGGCAGAAACGCTGTAT.

Comments on this clone: Gene and germline names: mouse. The read ends 1 residue before the CDR3 terminus; that terminus is restored from the germline J gene. The rearrangement links TRBV13-1 to TRBJ2-3, with TRBD2 matching 9 bases. The CDR3 has 14 residues. Trimming removed 0 bases from V and 5 bases from J; junction bases left unmatched: 1. The germline V gene encodes CDR1 NSHNY and CDR2 SYGAGN. The CDR3 sequence is CASSDGWGGETLYF. CDR3 bases read: TGTGCCAGCAGTGATGGCTGGGGGGGAGAAACGCTGTAT.

Remarks on this clone: The listed genes are named as in mouse. The DNA ends 1 residue before the CDR3 does, and the rest of the CDR3 is filled in from the germline J gene. This chain uses TRBV16 with TRBJ2-7; D remains ambiguous. Between the trimmed V and J ends, which lost 0 bases and 4 bases, there was a span of 1 base. The germline CDR1 and CDR2 sequences are SGHSA and FRNQAP. This CDR3 has 11 amino acids. CDR3 DNA (partial): TGTGCAAGCAGCTTAGAATATGAACAGTAC. The encoded protein is CASSLEYEQY. The complete CDR3 protein is CASSLEYEQYF.

A remark on this clone: Any gene name here is a mouse gene name. The read terminates 1 residue ahead of where the CDR3 ends, so the germline J gene completes it. The V call is TRBV26, the J call TRBJ2-1, with D hard to call. Trimming cost V 0 bases and J 3 bases, with 3 bases left between them. This CDR3 spans 13 amino acids. Germline CDR1 is KGHPV and CDR2 is FQNQEV (reference sequence). CDR3 amino acids: CASSLSLYAEQFF. CDR3 bases read: TGTGCCAGCAGTCTGTCACTCTATGCTGAGCAGTTC.

About this clone: These gene names are mouse names. Read sequence stops 1 residue before the CDR3 end, and the germline J gene provides the missing end. V usage is TRBV3 and J usage is TRBJ1-3; 8 bases align to TRBD1. V lost 2 bases, J lost 4 bases, and 1 base stayed unmatched. Germline V CDR1 and CDR2: SNHLY, FYNGKV (reference sequence). This CDR3 is built from 14 residues. CDR3 sequence reads: CASSLQGAGNTLYF. The covered CDR3 bases are TGTGCCAGCAGCTTACAGGGGGCGGGAAATACGCTCTAT.

About this clone itself: Mouse names are used for the genes. The CDR3 here is CASSPLTGSLSNERLFF. CDR3 bases read: TGTGCCAGCTCACCGTTGACAGGGTCTCTTTCCAACGAAAGATTATTT. V and J are TRBV12-1 and TRBJ1-4; 7 bases are shared with TRBD1. Read coverage stops 1 residue before the CDR3 terminus; the germline J gene supplies the remainder. CDR3 length: 17 residues. V trimming: 4 bases; J trimming: 0 bases; junction bases outside the gene matches: 10. The germline gives CDR1 SGHSN, CDR2 HYEKVE.

To note about this clone: Genes and germline are mouse. The CDR3 end is not reached by the read, which stops 1 residue before it; the germline J gene fills it in. V gene TRBV12-1 combines with J gene TRBJ2-5, with 12 nucleotides matching TRBD2. With V trimmed by 3 bases and J by 2 bases, 2 bases remained unmatched. CDR1 is SGHSN, CDR2 HYEKVE, per germline. This CDR3 spans 15 amino acids. The CDR3 here is CASSRDWGVQDTQYF. CDR3 DNA (partial): TGTGCCAGCTCTAGGGACTGGGGGGTCCAAGACACCCAGTAC.

This clone was seen only a few times. The listed genes are named as in mouse. The CDR3 end is not reached by the read, which stops 1 residue before it; the germline J gene fills it in. The gene calls are TRBV1 and TRBJ1-1; 7 nucleotides agree with TRBD1. Germline V gene lookup returns CDR1 NSQYPW and CDR2 LRSPGD (reference sequence). The length of the CDR3 is 14 residues. The trim removed 6 bases at V and 0 bases at J, leaving 4 bases unmatched. Partial CDR3 DNA: TGCACCTGCAGGGACAGGTCTGCAAACACAGAAGTCTTC. It encodes CTCRDRSANTEVF. The whole CDR3 sequence reads CTCRDRSANTEVFF.

In this sample, this clone turned up a few times. Genes here carry mouse names. The CDR3 extends 1 residue past the end of the read, so its final part is completed from the germline J gene. The chain employs TRBV26 and TRBJ2-1; 9 bases fit TRBD1. The germline V gene has CDR1 KGHPV and CDR2 FQNQEV (reference sequence). This CDR3 has 13 amino acids. J gave up 7 bases and V 2 bases, and 0 bases lay outside the gene matches. The sequenced CDR3 bases are TGTGCCAGCAGTCTGGGACAGGGGGCTGAGCAGTTC. Its protein is CASSLGQGAEQF. The complete CDR3 reads CASSLGQGAEQFF. Supplemented by reference TRBV26 and TRBJ2-1, the full variable domain reads NSKVIQTPRYLVKGQGQKAKMRCIPEKGHPVVFWYQQNKNNEFKFLINFQNQEVLQQIDMTEKRFSAECPSNSPCSLEIQSSEAGDSALYLCASSLGQGAEQFFGPGTRLTVL.

This clone was recorded a few times. Each gene name is a mouse one. The read terminates 1 residue ahead of where the CDR3 ends, so the germline J gene completes it. The chain has TRBV1 and TRBJ1-1; TRBD1 agrees at 10 bases. The CDR3 consists of 14 residues. Trimming took 4 bases from V and 5 from J; bases not matched to a gene: 4. The germline CDR1 and CDR2 sequences are NSQYPW and LRSPGD (reference sequence). CDR3 sequence: CTCSGRDRGTEVFF. Partial CDR3 DNA: TGCACCTGCAGTGGCCGGGACAGGGGAACAGAAGTCTTC. The variable domain in full, with the rest retrieved from reference TRBV1 and TRBJ1-1, is VTLLEQNPRWRLVPRGQAVNLRCILKNSQYPWMSWYQQDLQKQLQWLFTLRSPGDKEVKSLPGADYLATRVTDTELRLQVANMSQGRTLYCTCSGRDRGTEVFFGKGTRLTVV.

On this clone: Genes here carry mouse names. From the germline J gene comes the end of the CDR3, since the read stops 1 residue before it. The rearrangement uses TRBV26 and TRBJ1-1; D call uncertain. V dropped 2 bases and J dropped 0 bases, with 1 base sitting between them. The CDR3 sequence is 12 residues long. The germline CDR1 and CDR2 sequences are KGHPV and FQNQEV (reference sequence). The part of the CDR3 DNA that was read is TGTGCCAGCAGTCTGACAAACACAGAAGTCTTC. Translated, it gives CASSLTNTEVF. In full, the CDR3 is CASSLTNTEVFF.

This clone has a handful of counts. Gene names are the mouse ones. The DNA ends 1 residue before the CDR3 does, and the rest of the CDR3 is filled in from the germline J gene. The rearrangement joins TRBV26 to TRBJ1-1; D is undetermined. This CDR3 is built from 13 residues. The V gene lost 2 bases and the J gene lost 5 bases, with 9 bases spanning the gap. Germline CDR1 and CDR2: KGHPV and FQNQEV (reference sequence). Partial CDR3 DNA: TGTGCCAGCAGTCTGGTGGGGTGGACAGAAGTCTTC. Translated, it gives CASSLVGWTEVF. The complete CDR3 reads CASSLVGWTEVFF.

This clone is medium-sized in the sample. Gene names and germline refer to mouse. With the read ending 1 residue before the CDR3 end, the germline J gene is used to fill in that end. V and J are TRBV13-1 and TRBJ2-7, with D uncertain. V was clipped by 2 bases and J by 4 bases, with 7 bases between them. Germline CDR1 NSHNY, CDR2 SYGAGN. This CDR3 is 12 amino acids long. The CDR3 reads CASSESRYEQYF. CDR3 bases read: TGTGCCAGCAGTGAAAGCAGGTATGAACAGTAC.

A word on this clone: Here the gene names and germline are mouse. The read comes to an end 1 residue before the CDR3 does, leaving the germline J gene to fill in the end. The rearrangement joins TRBV26 to TRBJ1-3, with D unresolved. Trimming took off 4 bases at V and 0 bases at J, with 10 bases between the two ends. Germline CDR1 is KGHPV and CDR2 is FQNQEV (reference sequence). The CDR3 covers 15 residues. CDR3 DNA (partial): TGTGCCAGCAGTCCATGGGAAATTTCTGGAAATACGCTCTAT. This codes for CASSPWEISGNTLY. The entire CDR3 protein is CASSPWEISGNTLYF. The variable domain in full, with the rest retrieved from reference TRBV26 and TRBJ1-3, is NSKVIQTPRYLVKGQGQKAKMRCIPEKGHPVVFWYQQNKNNEFKFLINFQNQEVLQQIDMTEKRFSAECPSNSPCSLEIQSSEAGDSALYLCASSPWEISGNTLYFGEGSRLIVV.

Within the sample, this clone is medium-sized. Gene names refer to mouse genes. The CDR3 is cut off 1 residue early in the read; its end comes from the germline J gene. The chain couples TRBV23 to TRBJ2-4; the D call TRBD1 from the table was never checked on the DNA. The CDR3 runs 13 residues. Germline values: CDR1 KGHTA, CDR2 FQNQQP. The DNA read from the CDR3 is TGCTCCAGCAGTCCGGGACAACAAAACACCTTGTAC. As protein: CSSSPGQQNTLY. Given in full, the CDR3 is CSSSPGQQNTLYF.

Comments on this clone: Gene names are the mouse ones. The read falls 1 residue short of the CDR3 end, and the missing part is taken from the germline J gene. The rearrangement uses TRBV26 and TRBJ1-3; 7 bases are shared with TRBD1. The CDR3 is made up of 13 amino acids. CDR1 and CDR2 from the germline V gene are KGHPV and FQNQEV (reference sequence). After removal of 6 bases from V and 3 bases from J, the junction contained 2 bases not matched to a gene. CDR3 DNA (partial): TGTGCCAGCAGCACAGGGGTTGGAAATACGCTCTAT. Protein: CASSTGVGNTLY. From start to end, the CDR3 is CASSTGVGNTLYF.

A note on this clone: Gene names and germline refer to mouse. The read ends 1 residue before the CDR3 terminus; that terminus is restored from the germline J gene. J is TRBJ2-2 and V is TRBV19; no clear D gene. V lost 7 bases and J lost 0, with 7 bases in between. Germline CDR1 is FNHDT and CDR2 is SITEND (reference sequence). The CDR3 contains 13 residues. Partial CDR3 DNA: TGTGCCAGCCAGGCAGCAAACACCGGGCAGCTCTAC. The encoded protein is CASQAANTGQLY. The complete CDR3 sequence is CASQAANTGQLYF.